Sequencing of this T cell receptor beta chain was carried out in a study of blood T cell repertoires in COVID-19 (dated by TCRdb to the early 2020s). Study-wide context: Samples covering the acute and convalescent phases of COVID-19 were provided by collaborators in the United States, Italy and Spain. The repertoires were made available in a free public database intended to serve as a resource for research on the immune response to SARS-CoV-2. The samples were drawn from the first 160 participants of the ongoing ImmuneRACE study and from 950 to 1,500 subjects provided by 6 global collaborators. The material from the prospective study consisted of cDNA or gDNA derived from T cells, B-cell-depleted T cells, or PBMCs. Where available, HLA class I and class II types were obtained from metadata supplied by the sample provider rather than from assay-based typing. Deeply sampled blood TCRbeta repertoires from subjects exposed to, actively infected with, or recovered from COVID-19 were included in the dataset. Nearly every sample came with metadata listing a de-identified subject ID, COVID-19 status, age in years and sex. The paper's findings and limits, for the study overall: The quantity of clinical and demographic metadata differed by source and by participant and was supplied without curation.

The immunoSEQ Assay, a bias-controlled multiplex PCR, was used to amplify TCRbeta CDR3 regions from genomic DNA. The paper's data handling went like this. The number of nucleated cells in each sample was estimated by amplification of reference gene primers within the assay. To quantify the absolute abundance of each unique TCRbeta CDR3 rearrangement, sequence reads were collapsed and filtered. For each sample, productive Simpson clonality was calculated by taking the square root of Simpson's diversity index across productive rearrangements. The table was pulled from immuneACCESS by TCRdb, which kept in-frame rearrangements only. Such tables lose some clones; where checked, under half of the loss comes from unresolved V genes, and the rest has no known cause. Clonal size and the V and J genes are those of that table, whereas D and trimming came from the DNA. This sample gives 100,000 to 150,000 clones in total; around 86% of them show up just once. The leading ten clones occupy 25% to 30% of the sample.

Comments on this clone: Its antigen remains undetermined. One base away there is no much larger clone; base qualities are not given.

CDR1 and CDR2, per the germline V gene, are SGDLS and YYNGEE. Measured from the cysteine to the phenylalanine, the CDR3 is 14 residues long. The CDR3 DNA has 42 bases and is translated from base 1. V and J lose 0 bases and 10 bases, and a span of 11 bases separates them. Whole blood was collected in K2EDTA tubes by collaborating institutions according to the institutions' own protocols. For TCRbeta analysis, collaborators shipped samples in one of three forms: frozen whole blood, isolated PBMCs, or DNA extracted from either of those sample types. This sequence uses TRBV9 and TRBJ1-6; a tentative D call is TRBD1 (5 bases match). Source material: peripheral blood. This receptor was taken from an older woman with acute or convalescent COVID-19. DNA sequence: TGTGCCAGCAGCGTAGCATCAGGGTCGTCACCCCTCCACTTT. Translated, it gives CASSVASGSSPLHF. Where the CDR3 stops, the reference TRBV9 and TRBJ1-6 genes take over; the full variable domain is DSGVTQTPKHLITATGQRVTLRCSPRSGDLSVYWYQQSLDQGLQFLIQYYNGEERAKGNILERFSAQQFPDLHSELNLSSLELGDSALYFCASSVASGSSPLHFGNGTRLTVT.